The 23 T cell receptor beta chains below all came from one sample that was sequenced in a study of regulatory T cells in long-lasting Graves disease. Construction of the TCR beta libraries employed iRepertoire HTBI primers in conjunction with Arm-PCR of CDR3 regions. TCRdb re-analysed the multiplex PCR reads in MiXCR, keeping a single row per CDR3 protein. The table includes 580,000 or so distinct CDR3 sequences, approximately 16% detected once. Time point specified: newly diagnosed GD, antithyroid drugs for less than 3 months. From RNA extracted from PBMCs, the TCR library was made. The data also belong to a second study, concerning T cells in Graves' hyperthyroidism and ophthalmopathy.

Sample: peripheral blood mononuclear cells (PBMCs), taken at new diagnosis, from a patient treated with antithyroid drugs. The receptors were sampled from a man between 18 and 29 years old with Graves disease.

This clonotype came up many times. The gene calls are TRBV11-1 and TRBJ1-1, with D uncertain. Germline-derived CDR1 and CDR2 are SGHAT and FQDESV (reference sequence). V shed 7 bases and J shed 1 base, with 10 bases lying between them. The CDR3 runs to 13 residues. As DNA, the CDR3 is TGTGCCAGCACTCTACAACGGAACACTGAAGCTTTCTTT. This translates into CASTLQRNTEAFF.

In DNA form, the CDR3 reads TGTGCCAGCAGCGTAAAGCAACCCAGGGGTGAAGCTTTCTTT. This encodes CASSVKQPRGEAFF. The chain recombines TRBV9 with TRBJ1-1; D possibly corresponds to TRBD1 (6 bases). The CDR3 contains 14 residues. Trimming took off 1 base at V and 7 bases at J, with 14 bases between the two ends. Per the germline V gene, CDR1 is SGDLS and CDR2 is YYNGEE. Supplemented by reference TRBV9 and TRBJ1-1, the full variable domain reads DSGVTQTPKHLITATGQRVTLRCSPRSGDLSVYWYQQSLDQGLQFLIQYYNGEERAKGNILERFSAQQFPDLHSELNLSSLELGDSALYFCASSVKQPRGEAFFGQGTRLTVV.

This clonotype came up a few times. This rearrangement joins TRBV20-1 to TRBJ2-7; D possibly uses TRBD1 or TRBD2 (5 bases each). The CDR3 loop spans 12 amino acids. With 7 bases removed from V and 2 bases from J, the gap between germline ends came to 12 bases. Germline CDR1 is DFQATT and CDR2 is SNEGSKA (reference sequence). The CDR3 protein is CSVPRGTYEQYF. CDR3 nucleotides: TGCAGTGTACCGAGGGGAACCTACGAGCAGTACTTC.

This clonotype was counted a few times. The chain couples TRBV20-1 to TRBJ2-3, with 7 bases matching TRBD2. J lost 0 bases, V lost 3 bases, and 6 bases had no gene match. Per germline, CDR1 DFQATT and CDR2 SNEGSKA (reference sequence). The CDR3 contains 15 residues. CDR3 region: CSASRGGGSTDTQYF. The CDR3 nucleotides are TGCAGTGCTAGTCGCGGCGGGGGTAGCACAGATACGCAGTATTTT.

J is TRBJ1-2 and V is TRBV28; 7 bases are shared with TRBD1. The junction had 9 bases not matched to a gene; V was cut back by 5 bases and J by 0 bases. CDR3 length: 16 amino acids. Germline CDR1 and CDR2: MDHEN and SYDVKM. CDR3 amino acids: CASSPRTGTANYGYTF. CDR3 in DNA: TGTGCCAGCAGTCCGCGAACTGGGACAGCTAACTATGGCTACACCTTC.

The chain combines TRBV20-1 with TRBJ1-1, with D unresolved. Germline loops: CDR1 DFQATT, CDR2 SNEGSKA (reference sequence). The V gene lost 0 bases and the J gene lost 8 bases, with 13 bases spanning the gap. This CDR3 has 13 residues. CDR3 amino acids: CSARDPLHGEAFF. CDR3 DNA: TGCAGTGCTAGAGATCCTTTGCACGGGGAAGCTTTCTTT.

This clonotype has only one observation. This rearrangement joins TRBV5-1 to TRBJ1-3; D unclear. The germline V and J ends were trimmed by 0 bases and 4 bases, with 11 bases remaining between them. The CDR3 length is 15 residues. Germline assignment: CDR1 SGHRS and CDR2 YFSETQ. CDR3 nucleotide sequence: TGCGCCAGCAGCTTGGCCCCTTCGGGAGGAAACACCATATATTTT. Translated: CASSLAPSGGNTIYF. Drawing the rest from reference TRBV5-1 and TRBJ1-3, the complete variable domain is KAGVTQTPRYLIKTRGQQVTLSCSPISGHRSVSWYQQTPGQGLQFLFEYFSETQRNKGNFPGRFSGRQFSNSRSEMNVSTLELGDSALYLCASSLAPSGGNTIYFGEGSWLTVV.

This chain joins TRBV20-1 and TRBJ2-7; TRBD1 is a possible D gene (6 bases). The length of the CDR3 is 13 residues. Trimming cost V 6 bases and J 4 bases, with 16 bases left between them. Per germline, CDR1 DFQATT and CDR2 SNEGSKA (reference sequence). The CDR3 loop is CSAGGQKIYEQYF. Written as DNA, the CDR3 is TGCAGTGCCGGAGGACAGAAGATTTACGAGCAGTACTTC.

This clonotype has at least ten counts. The V gene is TRBV12-3 or TRBV12-4, the J gene TRBJ1-4; the D gene is possibly TRBD1 (6 bases). The V end was cut by 4 bases, the J end by 8 bases, with 17 bases between. There are 15 residues in the CDR3. CDR3 protein: CASSYDYRVGEKLFF. CDR3 nucleotides: TGTGCCAGCAGTTACGACTACAGGGTCGGGGAAAAACTGTTTTTT.

In its sample, this clonotype was seen many times. V and J are TRBV5-1 and TRBJ2-7; D remains ambiguous. V lost 3 bases to trimming and J lost 6 bases, with 19 bases between them. The CDR3 is made up of 15 amino acids. From germline, CDR1 is SGHRS and CDR2 YFSETQ. The CDR3 DNA is TGCGCCAGCAGCTCCTTTCCCGTGACCCCGCCCGAGCAGTACTTC. Amino acids: CASSSFPVTPPEQYF. Filled out from reference TRBV5-1 and TRBJ2-7, the complete variable domain reads KAGVTQTPRYLIKTRGQQVTLSCSPISGHRSVSWYQQTPGQGLQFLFEYFSETQRNKGNFPGRFSGRQFSNSRSEMNVSTLELGDSALYLCASSSFPVTPPEQYFGPGTRLTVT.

The table lists this clonotype with many counts. The chain joins TRBV27 to TRBJ2-7; 7 nucleotides match TRBD2. Germline CDR1 is MNHEY and CDR2 is SMNVEV (reference sequence). Trimming cost V 6 bases and J 0 bases; bases outside gene matches: 8. The CDR3 extends over 15 amino acids. CDR3 nucleotides: TGTGCCAGCAGGTCTAGCGGAAGTAACTCCTACGAGCAGTACTTC. It yields the protein CASRSSGSNSYEQYF.

This clonotype was recorded many times. The junction shows a germline mismatch at one end, possibly a read error. V gene TRBV5-1 combines with J gene TRBJ2-1, with 13 bases fitting TRBD2. This CDR3 region has 15 residues. Germline values: CDR1 SGHRS, CDR2 YFSETQ. CDR3 loop: CASSLGLAGVDEQFF. CDR3 DNA: TGTGCCAGCAGCCTCGGACTAGCGGGAGTGGATGAGCAGTTCTTC.

This clonotype was picked up a small number of times. The chain joins TRBV9 to TRBJ1-4; 8 bases agree with TRBD1. The CDR3 is 15 amino acids. The junction had 11 bases not matched to a gene; V was cut back by 5 bases and J by 8 bases. Germline lookup yields CDR1 SGDLS and CDR2 YYNGEE. CDR3 residues: CASSRNWGQAEKLFF. The CDR3 DNA reads as TGTGCCAGCAGTCGGAATTGGGGACAGGCAGAAAAACTGTTTTTT.

This clonotype was picked up a small number of times. The CDR3 protein is CASSTTGGLEAFF. As DNA, the CDR3 is TGTGCCAGTAGTACCACAGGGGGCCTTGAAGCTTTCTTT. The gene calls are TRBV19 and TRBJ1-1, with TRBD1 matching over 9 bases. Germline loops: CDR1 LNHDA, CDR2 SQIVND (reference sequence). This CDR3 contains 13 residues. V shed 4 bases and J 7 bases; nucleotides not matched to a gene: 4.

The V call is TRBV5-1, the J call TRBJ2-6, with a possible D match to TRBD1 (5 bases). V was pared by 4 bases and J by 1 base, with 15 bases between. The CDR3 is made up of 17 amino acids. The germline gives CDR1 SGHRS, CDR2 YFSETQ. CDR3 sequence reads: CASSQIFQGSGANVLTF. CDR3 sequence (DNA): TGCGCCAGCAGCCAAATCTTCCAGGGTTCTGGGGCCAACGTCCTGACTTTC.

This clonotype has just a few counts. This chain uses TRBV27 with TRBJ1-4; D is possibly TRBD1 (5 bases). The germline V and J ends were trimmed by 6 bases and 7 bases, with 12 bases remaining between them. Per the germline V gene, CDR1 is MNHEY and CDR2 is SMNVEV (reference sequence). The CDR3 sequence is 13 residues long. This CDR3 is CASRRRGGEKLFF. CDR3 nucleotides: TGTGCCAGCAGAAGGAGGGGCGGTGAAAAACTGTTTTTT.

This chain joins TRBV7-8 and TRBJ2-1, with TRBD2 identical over 14 bases. This CDR3 has 17 residues. V lost 7 bases and J lost 6; bases outside the gene matches: 11. CDR1 SGHVS and CDR2 FQNEAQ come from the germline V gene. CDR3 bases: TGTGCCAGCAATATGGGACTAGCGGGAGCAGGCCTCAATGAGCAGTTCTTC. Translation: CASNMGLAGAGLNEQFF.

This clonotype was counted a few times. The J gene is TRBJ1-4, the V gene TRBV20-1; the match to TRBD1 covers 11 bases. Germline V gene lookup returns CDR1 DFQATT and CDR2 SNEGSKA (reference sequence). V dropped 6 bases and J dropped 7; count of bases not matched to a gene: 7. The CDR3 is 14 residues long. As DNA, the CDR3 is TGCAGTGCCCTTAGGACAGGGGGCAGTGAAAAACTGTTTTTT. Translating it yields CSALRTGGSEKLFF.

This clonotype was recorded many times. Here the CDR3 reads CSALRDPPYNEQFF. The CDR3, as DNA: TGCAGTGCTCTCCGGGACCCTCCATACAATGAGCAGTTCTTC. The gene calls are TRBV20-1 and TRBJ2-1, with D perhaps TRBD1 or TRBD2 (5 bases each). There are 14 residues in the CDR3. With 5 bases removed from V and 4 bases from J, the gap between germline ends came to 15 bases. Germline CDR1 is DFQATT and CDR2 is SNEGSKA (reference sequence).

This clonotype has only a few counts. The chain is built from TRBV30 and TRBJ1-3; 8 bases fit TRBD1. Germline trimming cut 5 bases from V and 1 base from J; bases unmatched to any gene: 4. CDR3 size: 14 residues. Germline V gene sequence: CDR1 GTSNPN, CDR2 SVGIG (reference sequence). The CDR3 loop is CAWQQGASGNTIYF. The CDR3 DNA is TGTGCCTGGCAGCAGGGGGCTTCTGGAAACACCATATATTTT. Full variable domain (remainder filled in from reference TRBV30 and TRBJ1-3): SQTIHQWPATLVQPVGSPLSLECTVEGTSNPNLYWYRQAAGRGLQLLFYSVGIGQISSEVPQNLSASRPQDRQFILSSKKLLLSDSGFYLCAWQQGASGNTIYFGEGSWLTVV.

This clonotype occurred many times. This sequence joins TRBV7-9 and TRBJ2-1, with D hard to call. Trimming cost V 1 base and J 2 bases, with 12 bases left between them. Germline CDR1 reads SEHNR; CDR2 reads FQNEAQ (reference sequence). The CDR3 spans 16 residues. The DNA of the CDR3 is TGTGCCAGCAGCTTAGAAGGTCTACGGGCCTACAATGAGCAGTTCTTC. This codes for CASSLEGLRAYNEQFF. Filled out from reference TRBV7-9 and TRBJ2-1, the complete variable domain reads DTGVSQNPRHKITKRGQNVTFRCDPISEHNRLYWYRQTLGQGPEFLTYFQNEAQLEKSRLLSDRFSAERPKGSFSTLEIQRTEQGDSAMYLCASSLEGLRAYNEQFFGPGTRLTVL.

This clonotype has just a few counts. The chain couples TRBV27 to TRBJ2-3; the D gene is possibly TRBD2 (5 bases). From germline, CDR1 is MNHEY and CDR2 SMNVEV (reference sequence). CDR3 length: 16 residues. Trimming left V 5 bases short and J 2 bases short, with 17 bases between. The CDR3 sequence is CASSPRRASFTDTQYF. As DNA, the CDR3 is TGTGCCAGCAGTCCGAGGCGGGCTAGTTTCACAGATACGCAGTATTTT.

The sample holds one count of this clonotype. One base away lies a much larger clone, so this may be a sequencing read error. This chain links TRBV7-9 with TRBJ2-1; TRBD2 agrees at 9 bases. The CDR3 has 14 residues. From germline, CDR1 is SEHNR and CDR2 FQNEAQ (reference sequence). The CDR3 DNA follows: TGTACCAGCAGTAAAAGCGGGAGGAACAATGAGCAGTTCTTC. Translation: CTSSKSGRNNEQFF.